The 32 T cell receptor beta chains below all came from one sample that was sequenced in a study of cytomegalovirus exposure and HLA in healthy donors. A multiplex PCR was run with 60 Vbeta primers and 13 Jbeta primers. The repertoire was sequenced with immunoSEQ multiplex PCR; TCRdb's copy has only in-frame clones and lacks some. The sample records under 150,000 clones, 83% being singletons. The sample consisted of PBMCs. Source of these receptors: a girl aged 2 to 9 in good health and CMV-seronegative.

The V gene is TRBV29-1, the J gene TRBJ2-5; D might be TRBD2 (5 bases). The J call is uncertain, as TRBJ2-7 better fits the DNA end. From germline, CDR1 is SQVTM and CDR2 ANQGSEA. The CDR3 runs to 12 residues. DNA of the CDR3: TGCAGCGTTGAAGAGACTAACTTCGAGCAGTACTTC. It yields the protein CSVEETNFEQYF.

This chain connects TRBV7-3 to TRBJ2-5; 7 bases match TRBD2. Trimming cost V 3 bases and J 11 bases; bases outside gene matches: 9. Germline values: CDR1 SGHTA, CDR2 FQGTGA. The CDR3 is made up of 13 amino acids. CDR3 sequence reads: CASSFGGSGEQYF. The DNA for the CDR3 is TGTGCCAGCAGCTTCGGCGGGAGTGGGGAGCAGTACTTC.

The chain carries TRBV28 and TRBJ1-5; possibly TRBD1 for D (5 bases). The CDR3 runs 14 residues. Looked up from germline, CDR1 is MDHEN and CDR2 is SYDVKM. V was cut by 3 bases and J by 3 bases, with 9 bases left in between. For the CDR3, the DNA is TGTGCCAGCAGTTTTCGACAGTACAATCAGCCCCAGCATTTT. Its translation is CASSFRQYNQPQHF.

The chain combines TRBV7-9 with TRBJ1-1, with D uncertain. CDR1 SEHNR and CDR2 FQNEAQ come from the germline V gene (reference sequence). CDR3 length: 14 residues. With 4 bases removed from V and 1 base from J, the gap between germline ends came to 10 bases. The CDR3 DNA sequence: TGTGCCAGCAGCTCAGCGTCGGGGAACACTGAAGCTTTCTTT. As protein: CASSSASGNTEAFF. The full variable domain, rest sourced from reference TRBV7-9 and TRBJ1-1, is DTGVSQNPRHKITKRGQNVTFRCDPISEHNRLYWYRQTLGQGPEFLTYFQNEAQLEKSRLLSDRFSAERPKGSFSTLEIQRTEQGDSAMYLCASSSASGNTEAFFGQGTRLTVV.

The chain links TRBV7-8 to TRBJ2-7; no clear D. V was clipped by 0 bases and J by 5 bases, with 11 bases between them. Germline V CDR1 and CDR2: SGHVS, FQNEAQ. The CDR3 runs to 14 residues. CDR3 nucleotide sequence: TGTGCCAGCAGCTTAGCGGCACGGCGGAACGAGCAGTACTTC. The encoded protein is CASSLAARRNEQYF.

For this clone: A junction boundary mismatches the germline segment, possibly from a read error. The rearrangement links TRBV7-9 to TRBJ1-5; possibly TRBD1 for D (6 bases). The V gene's germline CDR1 is SEHNR and CDR2 FQNEAQ (reference sequence). The CDR3 totals 15 residues. The CDR3 sequence: CSSSLTGSGNQPQHF. The CDR3 bases are TGTTCCAGCAGCTTAACAGGGTCTGGGAATCAGCCCCAGCATTTT.

The sample holds one count of this clone. The J gene is TRBJ2-1, the V gene TRBV28, with TRBD2 matching 9 bases. CDR3 size: 18 residues. Germline V CDR1 and CDR2: MDHEN, SYDVKM. V lost 6 bases, J lost 3 bases, and 15 bases stayed unmatched. For the CDR3, the DNA is TGTGCCAGCAGAACCAGCGGGGGGATATCTCCCGTCTACAATGAGCAGTTCTTC. Translating gives CASRTSGGISPVYNEQFF.

The CDR3 DNA reads as TGCGCCAGCAGCCCCGGGACAGGTGCGGCTACGCAGTATTTT. Residues: CASSPGTGAATQYF. The chain has TRBV5-1 and TRBJ2-3; 8 positions agree with TRBD1. Germline trimming cut 4 bases from V and 8 bases from J; bases unmatched to any gene: 9. This CDR3 region has 14 residues. Per the germline V gene, CDR1 is SGHRS and CDR2 is YFSETQ.

The V call is TRBV7-2, the J call TRBJ1-1, with a weak D call TRBD1 (6 bases). V was trimmed by 0 bases and J by 0 bases, leaving 11 bases between them. Germline assignment: CDR1 SGHTA and CDR2 FQGNSA. The CDR3 contains 16 residues. The CDR3 protein is CASSLAAGAMNTEAFF. In nucleotides, the CDR3 is TGTGCCAGCAGCTTAGCAGCGGGGGCCATGAACACTGAAGCTTTCTTT.

This clone has only one observation. The chain recombines TRBV30 with TRBJ2-1; D is unclear. V was trimmed by 0 bases and J by 2 bases, leaving 11 bases between them. This CDR3 has 15 residues. The germline V gene encodes CDR1 GTSNPN and CDR2 SVGIG (reference sequence). The CDR3 here is CAWSVKGQAYNEQFF. As DNA, the CDR3 is TGTGCCTGGAGTGTGAAAGGTCAGGCCTACAATGAGCAGTTCTTC.

This chain links TRBV7-9 with TRBJ1-2; TRBD1 matches 9 bases. Germline V lookup: CDR1 SEHNR, CDR2 FQNEAQ (reference sequence). V trimming: 5 bases; J trimming: 4 bases; junction bases outside the gene matches: 5. The CDR3 is 14 residues long. The CDR3 protein is CASSTGQGSYGYTF. The CDR3 bases are TGTGCCAGCAGCACAGGACAGGGGAGCTATGGCTACACCTTC.

The V gene is TRBV10-3, the J gene TRBJ1-5, with D tentatively TRBD1 (5 bases). This CDR3 comprises 16 residues. The germline V and J ends were trimmed by 0 bases and 3 bases, with 12 bases remaining between them. CDR1 is ENHRY, CDR2 SYGVKD, per germline. The CDR3 protein is CAISESWGEDNQPQHF. In nucleotides, the CDR3 is TGTGCCATCAGTGAGTCGTGGGGCGAAGACAATCAGCCCCAGCATTTT.

This chain joins TRBV18 and TRBJ2-5, with 8 bases aligning to TRBD2. In germline, CDR1 is KGHSH, CDR2 LQKENI. Trimming took 3 bases from V and 1 from J; bases not matched to a gene: 1. This CDR3 is 14 amino acids long. CDR3 residues: CASSPREGQETQYF. The CDR3 DNA follows: TGTGCCAGCTCACCCCGGGAGGGCCAAGAGACCCAGTACTTC.

This chain links TRBV10-2 with TRBJ2-7; 10 nucleotides match TRBD2. This CDR3 has 14 residues. Germline V gene data show CDR1 as WSHSY and CDR2 as SAAADI. With V trimmed by 6 bases and J by 2 bases, 4 bases remained unmatched. In DNA form, the CDR3 reads TGCGCCAGCAGCCTAGCGGGGGTTGCCTACGAGCAGTACTTC. Translation: CASSLAGVAYEQYF.

The rearrangement links TRBV23-1 to TRBJ2-6, with 12 bases identical to TRBD1. TRBV23-1 has ORF status, its function being uncertain. V dropped 0 bases and J dropped 2; count of bases not matched to a gene: 2. This CDR3 has 18 residues. The CDR3: CASSQSGTGGAGANVLTF. The CDR3 DNA reads TGCGCCAGCAGTCAATCCGGGACAGGGGGCGCTGGGGCCAACGTCCTGACTTTC.

This chain links TRBV14 with TRBJ2-3; D is undetermined. This CDR3 has 16 residues. Trimming took off 4 bases at V and 1 base at J, with 15 bases between the two ends. The germline gives CDR1 SGHDN, CDR2 FVKESK. The CDR3 nucleotides read TGTGCCAGCAGCCCCCTCCCGGGTTGGGGCACAGATACGCAGTATTTT. It translates to CASSPLPGWGTDTQYF.

The chain recombines TRBV6-1 with TRBJ2-4, with a possible D match to TRBD1 (6 bases). Germline CDR1 and CDR2: MNHNS and SASEGT. Trimming took off 3 bases at V and 6 bases at J, with 12 bases between the two ends. The CDR3 loop spans 14 amino acids. CDR3 in amino acids: CASSEQGPGNIQYF. For the CDR3, the DNA is TGTGCCAGCAGTGAGCAGGGGCCGGGAAACATTCAGTACTTC.

The chain couples TRBV7-9 to TRBJ2-7; maybe TRBD2 (5 bases). Germline lookup yields CDR1 SEHNR and CDR2 FQNEAQ (reference sequence). V shed 5 bases and J shed 2 bases, with 22 bases lying between them. The CDR3 runs to 17 residues. This CDR3 reads CASSRTTDARDPYEQYF. The CDR3 coding sequence is TGTGCCAGCAGCCGTACAACCGATGCGAGGGATCCCTACGAGCAGTACTTC.

The chain employs TRBV5-1 and TRBJ2-5, with 7 bases identical to TRBD1. The germline CDR1 and CDR2 sequences are SGHRS and YFSETQ. Losses at the gene ends were 4 bases for V and 2 bases for J; bases not matched to a gene: 5. The CDR3 loop spans 14 amino acids. The CDR3 is CASSLTGQQETQYF. The CDR3 nucleotides are TGCGCCAGCAGCCTGACAGGGCAGCAAGAGACCCAGTACTTC.

J is TRBJ1-4 and V is TRBV18, with 9 bases fitting TRBD1. Germline V gene data show CDR1 as KGHSH and CDR2 as LQKENI. The CDR3 is 17 residues long. V shed 2 bases, J shed 0 bases, and the junction held 4 bases outside the gene matches. The CDR3 region has the DNA TGTGCCAGCTCACCAACCAGGACAGGGGCAACTAATGAAAAACTGTTTTTT. This codes for CASSPTRTGATNEKLFF.

The chain is built from TRBV18 and TRBJ2-5; D is perhaps TRBD1 (6 bases). V lost 4 bases and J lost 4, with 10 bases in between. The CDR3 extends over 13 amino acids. The germline gives CDR1 KGHSH, CDR2 LQKENI. As DNA, the CDR3 is TGTGCCAGCTCACAGGGGGTTGGAGAGACCCAGTACTTC. Protein sequence: CASSQGVGETQYF.

The DNA for the CDR3 is TGTGCCAGCAGCAAGGACAGGGGCCACACTGAAGCTTTCTTT. The encoded protein is CASSKDRGHTEAFF. The rearrangement links TRBV5-4 to TRBJ1-1; 9 nucleotides agree with TRBD1. The germline V gene encodes CDR1 SGHNT and CDR2 YYREEE (reference sequence). CDR3 length equals 14 residues. After removal of 4 bases from V and 3 bases from J, the junction contained 4 bases not matched to a gene.

A remark on this clone: The sample contains more than one DNA sequence encoding this CDR3. The chain carries TRBV6-5 and TRBJ2-6; TRBD1 might be the D (6 bases). The CDR3 is made up of 15 amino acids. Deletions cut 5 bases from V and 2 bases from J, with 10 bases between. Germline CDR1 MNHEY, CDR2 SVGAGI. CDR3 sequence: CASSLQGAGANVLTF. The DNA for the CDR3 is TGTGCCAGCAGTCTACAGGGCGCTGGGGCCAACGTCCTGACTTTC.

J is TRBJ1-1 and V is TRBV2; TRBD1 might be the D (6 bases). The CDR3 contains 14 residues. Germline CDR1 is SNHLY and CDR2 is FYNNEI. V lost 4 bases and J lost 4, with 13 bases in between. The CDR3 sequence is CASSADRRSTEAFF. CDR3 nucleotide sequence: TGTGCCAGCAGTGCCGACAGGAGGTCCACTGAAGCTTTCTTT.

This clone is a singleton in its sample. This CDR3 is also generated by other DNA sequences in the sample. The CDR3 sequence is CASSDDRTADTQYF. The CDR3 nucleotides read TGTGCCAGCAGCGATGACAGGACTGCAGATACGCAGTATTTT. The chain has TRBV2 and TRBJ2-3, with D tentatively TRBD1 (6 bases). Trimming left V 6 bases short and J 4 bases short, with 14 bases between. CDR3 length equals 14 residues. CDR1 is SNHLY, CDR2 FYNNEI, per germline.

The chain couples TRBV5-4 to TRBJ1-1; 8 nucleotides line up with TRBD1. The germline V gene encodes CDR1 SGHNT and CDR2 YYREEE (reference sequence). The CDR3 is 16 amino acids. J gave up 5 bases and V 4 bases, and 13 bases lay outside the gene matches. This chain's CDR3 is CASSPYQGAGGTEAFF. CDR3 sequence (DNA): TGTGCCAGCAGCCCATACCAGGGGGCAGGGGGGACTGAAGCTTTCTTT.

The J gene is TRBJ2-5, the V gene TRBV6-1; 9 bases match TRBD1. CDR1 is MNHNS, CDR2 SASEGT, per germline. This CDR3 is built from 15 residues. Unmatched junction bases numbered 8, after V lost 7 bases and J lost 2 bases. The CDR3 coding sequence is TGTGCCAGCAAGGGACAGGGTATGGCACAAGAGACCCAGTACTTC. Translated, it gives CASKGQGMAQETQYF.

This clone was picked up one time. This chain joins TRBV28 and TRBJ2-1; 8 bases match TRBD2. The ends lost 5 bases at V and 4 bases at J; junction bases unmatched: 10. This CDR3 comprises 16 residues. From germline, CDR1 is MDHEN and CDR2 SYDVKM. The CDR3 sequence: CASSLSGTGHYNEQFF. CDR3 sequence (DNA): TGTGCCAGCAGTCTTAGCGGGACTGGTCATTACAATGAGCAGTTCTTC.

This clone was counted a single time. The CDR3: CASSIQGGYEQYF. In DNA, the CDR3 is TGTGCCAGTAGTATACAGGGCGGCTACGAGCAGTACTTC. The V gene is TRBV19, the J gene TRBJ2-7, with a tentative D call TRBD1 (5 bases). CDR1 and CDR2 (germline): LNHDA, SQIVND (reference sequence). The CDR3 sequence is 13 residues long. Deletions cut 2 bases from V and 3 bases from J, with 8 bases between.

The chain uses TRBV7-6 and TRBJ2-2; 10 bases agree with TRBD1. Germline trimming cut 5 bases from V and 7 bases from J; bases unmatched to any gene: 4. The germline gives CDR1 SGHVS, CDR2 FNYEAQ. The CDR3 has 14 amino acids. The CDR3 DNA reads as TGTGCCAGCAGCCCAAGGACAGGGGGCGGGGAGCTGTTTTTT. Amino acids: CASSPRTGGGELFF. Full variable domain (remainder filled in from reference TRBV7-6 and TRBJ2-2): GAGVSQSPRYKVTKRGQDVALRCDPISGHVSLYWYRQALGQGPEFLTYFNYEAQQDKSGLPNDRFSAERPEGSISTLTIQRTEQRDSAMYRCASSPRTGGGELFFGEGSRLTVL.

This clone has a handful of counts. The genes are TRBV10-3 and TRBJ1-4; 9 bases fit TRBD1. V shed 6 bases, J shed 6 bases, and the junction held 5 bases outside the gene matches. This CDR3 has 14 residues. CDR1 is ENHRY and CDR2 is SYGVKD in the germline V gene. DNA of the CDR3: TGTGCCATCAGCCCGACAGGGGGGTATGAAAAACTGTTTTTT. Translation: CAISPTGGYEKLFF.

The chain couples TRBV4-1 to TRBJ2-7; 7 bases agree with TRBD2. Germline-derived CDR1 and CDR2 are MGHRA and YSYEKL. Trimming cost V 4 bases and J 5 bases; bases outside gene matches: 11. The CDR3 contains 15 residues. The CDR3 sequence: CASSRGEGGTDEQYF. The DNA of the CDR3 is TGCGCCAGCAGCCGCGGGGAGGGAGGGACCGACGAGCAGTACTTC.